This TCR beta chain derives from a study of blood T cell repertoires in COVID-19. In germline, CDR1 is SGHVS, CDR2 FQNEAQ. V shed 5 bases, J shed 5 bases, and the junction held 9 bases outside the gene matches. CDR3 size: 14 residues. Methods used by the authors: Amplification of reference gene primers was used by the study to estimate nucleated cell counts. Generated by immunoSEQ multiplex PCR, the TCRdb table keeps only in-frame clones and is missing some. V, J and clone size reflect that table, while D and trimming were determined from the DNA. The table shows 300,000 to 350,000 clones, with 80% to 90% occurring only once.

The sequenced sample was PBMCs or T cells enriched from blood (not recorded which). The chain is built from TRBV7-8 and TRBJ2-7; 7 bases fit TRBD1. The sequence derives from a young man who had recovered from COVID-19. CDR3 DNA: TGTGCCAGCAGCCTGACAGGGCTTCTGAACGAGCAGTACTTC. Its protein is CASSLTGLLNEQYF.